These 7 T cell receptor beta chains were all obtained from the same sample, sequenced in a study of shared clonotypes between healthy human individuals. TCRdb's copy holds only in-frame clones and misses some; the assay was immunoSEQ multiplex PCR. The sample shows approximately 740,000 clones, over 65% of them seen only once. Input material: memory CD4+ T cells sorted from blood. Regarding subset: CD45RA-negative fraction. Receptor source: a woman aged 30 to 39 in good health.

The chain recombines TRBV5-6 with TRBJ1-5, with D possibly TRBD1 on 6 matching bases. This CDR3 comprises 16 residues. The V gene's germline CDR1 is SGHDT and CDR2 YYEEEE. V lost 3 bases and J 2 bases, leaving 15 bases between the germline ends. This CDR3 is CASSYGQSLGNQPQHF. CDR3 DNA: TGTGCCAGCAGCTATGGACAGAGCTTAGGCAATCAGCCCCAGCATTTT.

The genes are TRBV4-1 and TRBJ2-7; the match to TRBD2 covers 7 bases. Germline assignment: CDR1 MGHRA and CDR2 YSYEKL. The CDR3 is 15 amino acids. V lost 1 base and J lost 3; bases outside the gene matches: 6. The CDR3 DNA reads as TGCGCCAGCAGCCAAGTCCGCCTAGCGGACTACGAGCAGTACTTC. This gives the protein CASSQVRLADYEQYF.

This sequence joins TRBV6-9 and TRBJ2-7; D may be TRBD2 (7 bases). This CDR3 has 15 residues. V lost 3 bases and J lost 4, with 16 bases in between. The germline V gene encodes CDR1 MNHGY and CDR2 SVAAGI. The CDR3 loop reads CASSYSGGGSYEQYF. The CDR3 DNA reads TGTGCCAGCAGTTACTCGGGGGGCGGTTCTTACGAGCAGTACTTC.

The chain employs TRBV29-1 and TRBJ1-1, with a possible D match to TRBD1 (5 bases). The CDR3 extends over 11 amino acids. In germline, CDR1 is SQVTM, CDR2 ANQGSEA. The V gene lost 6 bases and the J gene lost 6 bases, with 11 bases spanning the gap. The CDR3 DNA is TGCAGCGTAACATGGGGCCCTGAAGCTTTCTTT. Its protein product is CSVTWGPEAFF.

This chain joins TRBV6-5 and TRBJ2-3, with D uncertain. Germline V gives CDR1 MNHEY, CDR2 SVGAGI. The V and J ends lost 6 bases and 5 bases respectively, with 12 bases between them. The CDR3 runs to 13 residues. The CDR3 DNA reads as TGTGCCAGCAGATTTACTACTCAAGATACGCAGTATTTT. Translation: CASRFTTQDTQYF.

This chain uses TRBV7-2 with TRBJ2-2, with D possibly being TRBD1 (5 bases). V was cut by 5 bases and J by 4 bases, with 23 bases left in between. CDR1 and CDR2 (germline): SGHTA, FQGNSA. CDR3 length: 18 amino acids. The CDR3, as DNA: TGTGCCAGCAGCCAACAACGAGTAGGGGATGATAGCACCGGGGAGCTGTTTTTT. Protein product: CASSQQRVGDDSTGELFF.

The rearrangement joins TRBV7-9 to TRBJ2-2; 12 nucleotides align to TRBD2. Per the germline V gene, CDR1 is SEHNR and CDR2 is FQNEAQ (reference sequence). V shed 2 bases, J shed 5 bases, and the junction held 6 bases outside the gene matches. This CDR3 has 17 amino acids. The CDR3 is CASSLLLAGGGTGELFF. As DNA, the CDR3 is TGTGCCAGCAGCTTATTACTAGCGGGAGGCGGGACCGGGGAGCTGTTTTTT.